These 6 T cell receptor beta chains originate from one sample sequenced in a study of blood T cell repertoires in COVID-19. Profiling relied on immunoSEQ multiplex PCR, and the TCRdb table lists in-frame clones only, not all of them. The profile shows about 110,000 clones, around 64% of them singletons. Specimen: peripheral blood. These receptors originate from a middle-aged woman with acute or convalescent COVID-19.

This clone was recorded many times. The chain couples TRBV2 to TRBJ2-5, with TRBD1 as a possible D gene (8 bases). Germline assignment: CDR1 SNHLY and CDR2 FYNNEI. The CDR3 length is 15 residues. V lost 7 bases, J lost 9 bases, and 24 bases lay in between. CDR3 coding DNA: TGTGCCAGCACCCTCCGCACAGGGGGGGGCGGGTCCCAGTACTTC. It codes for CASTLRTGGGGSQYF.

This clone was detected ten times or more. The V and J genes are TRBV5-1 and TRBJ2-1; D is undetermined. V was cut by 6 bases and J by 9 bases, with 16 bases left in between. CDR3 size: 13 residues. Germline lookup yields CDR1 SGHRS and CDR2 YFSETQ. Written as DNA, the CDR3 is TGCGCCAGCAATACGGCACAAGGCGGTGAGCAGTTCTTC. It encodes CASNTAQGGEQFF.

The rearrangement links TRBV25-1 to TRBJ2-1, with a weak D call TRBD1 (5 bases). Trimming removed 2 bases at V and 7 bases at J, with 18 bases between. The CDR3 is made up of 16 amino acids. Germline V CDR1 and CDR2: MGHDK, SYGVNS. CDR3 DNA: TGTGCCAGCAGTGAAAAATCGGACACCAAGGCGAATGAGCAGTTCTTC. It encodes CASSEKSDTKANEQFF.

This clone was seen a few times. The chain has TRBV5-4 and TRBJ1-1, with TRBD1 matching 11 bases. The CDR3 is 14 amino acids. V trimming: 1 base; J trimming: 11 bases; junction bases outside the gene matches: 7. CDR1 SGHNT and CDR2 YYREEE come from the germline V gene (reference sequence). CDR3 in amino acids: CASSLPGQGVEAFF. The CDR3 region has the DNA TGTGCCAGCAGCTTGCCGGGACAGGGGGTCGAGGCTTTCTTT.

This clone was counted many times. The chain joins TRBV9 to TRBJ1-6, with a tentative D call TRBD1 (5 bases). The germline V and J ends were trimmed by 6 bases and 5 bases, with 12 bases remaining between them. Germline CDR1 reads SGDLS; CDR2 reads YYNGEE. This CDR3 region has 14 residues. DNA for the CDR3: TGTGCCAGCAAAGGGGCAAGAGATAATTCACCCCTCCACTTT. Protein sequence: CASKGARDNSPLHF.

The rearrangement links TRBV7-2 to TRBJ2-2; the match to TRBD1 covers 9 bases. The V and J ends lost 5 bases and 1 base, in that order; junction bases with no gene match: 5. Germline V gene lookup returns CDR1 SGHTA and CDR2 FQGNSA. There are 16 residues in the CDR3. The CDR3 DNA reads as TGTGCCAGCAGCACTCGGACAGGGGAGAACACCGGGGAGCTGTTTTTT. Translation gives CASSTRTGENTGELFF.